Listed below are T cell receptor beta chains from one sample, sequenced in a study of shared clonotypes between healthy human individuals. Profiling relied on immunoSEQ multiplex PCR, and the TCRdb table lists in-frame clones only, not all of them. The sample comprises roughly 2.4 million clones, around 95% of which are singletons, and roughly 0.13% rests with the top ten. The sequenced sample consisted of naive CD4+ T cells sorted from blood. The source is a man younger than 30 in good health. Each CDR3 is given with its conserved first and last residue. The D gene is left open where the match is weak. Rows may omit the clone size; those that give it use once, few, many or a size class.

D gene: .; V gene: TRBV7-6; clone size: .; J gene: TRBJ1-2; CDR3 DNA: TGTGCCAGCAGCCCTACAGCAATCACTAACTATGGCTACACCTTC; CDR3 protein: CASSPTAITNYGYTF
D gene: .; V gene: TRBV5-1; clone size: .; J gene: TRBJ1-3; CDR3 DNA: TGCGCCAGCAGCGTACCTTCTGGAAACACCATATATTTT; CDR3 protein: CASSVPSGNTIYF
D gene: .; V gene: TRBV2; clone size: .; J gene: TRBJ2-5; CDR3 DNA: TGTGCCAGCAGTGATTCGCGTGGGCGGGGGCTAGCCGCAGAGACCCAGTACTTC; CDR3 protein: CASSDSRGRGLAAETQYF
D gene: .; V gene: TRBV5-1; clone size: .; J gene: TRBJ2-6; CDR3 DNA: TGCGCCAGCAGCTTGGTTCCGGGGGCGCAAGGGGCCAACGTCCTGACTTTC; CDR3 protein: CASSLVPGAQGANVLTF
D gene: TRBD1; V gene: TRBV6-5; clone size: .; J gene: TRBJ1-6; CDR3 DNA: TGTGCCAGCGTGGGACAGGGGGATAATTCACCCCTCCACTTT; CDR3 protein: CASVGQGDNSPLHF
D gene: .; V gene: TRBV27; clone size: .; J gene: TRBJ2-4; CDR3 DNA: TGTGCCAGAAATGACAGGGCCAAAAACATTCAGTACTTC; CDR3 protein: CARNDRAKNIQYF
D gene: TRBD1; V gene: TRBV4-1; clone size: .; J gene: TRBJ2-7; CDR3 DNA: TGCGCCAGCAGCCTGACCGGGACAGACACCTACGAGCAGTACTTC; CDR3 protein: CASSLTGTDTYEQYF
D gene: TRBD2; V gene: TRBV11-2; clone size: once; J gene: TRBJ2-1; CDR3 DNA: TGTGCCAGCAGCTTGTTGACTAGCGGGGTAGTGGAGCAGTTCTTC; CDR3 protein: CASSLLTSGVVEQFF
D gene: .; V gene: TRBV6-5; clone size: .; J gene: TRBJ1-1; CDR3 DNA: TGTGCCAGCAGTTTGGTCCGGAACACTGAAGCTTTCTTT; CDR3 protein: CASSLVRNTEAFF
D gene: TRBD2; V gene: TRBV10-3; clone size: .; J gene: TRBJ2-7; CDR3 DNA: TGTGCCATCGGGAGCGGGGTATCCGAGCAGTACTTC; CDR3 protein: CAIGSGVSEQYF
D gene: .; V gene: TRBV7-9; clone size: .; J gene: TRBJ1-1; CDR3 DNA: TGTGCCAGCAGCTTGTCGGCAGGGGATAGTAAAGCTTTCTTT; CDR3 protein: CASSLSAGDSKAFF
D gene: .; V gene: TRBV6-1; clone size: few; J gene: TRBJ1-1; CDR3 DNA: TGTGCCAGCAGTGAAGCGGTTATCCGGGCCTTGCTTGAAGCTTTCTTT; CDR3 protein: CASSEAVIRALLEAFF
D gene: .; V gene: TRBV2; clone size: .; J gene: TRBJ2-7; CDR3 DNA: TGTGCCAGCACCCCCTCCGTCTACAACTACGAGCAGTACTTC; CDR3 protein: CASTPSVYNYEQYF